These 8 T cell receptor beta chains share one sample of origin, sequenced in a study of blood T cell repertoires in COVID-19. Some clones are missing from TCRdb's copy, which holds only in-frame ones; the method was immunoSEQ multiplex PCR. This sample has a few hundred thousand clones, with around 89% found just once. The sequencing input was peripheral blood. The receptors here all came from a man aged 40-55 years with acute or convalescent COVID-19.

The chain couples TRBV4-1 to TRBJ2-1; D not resolved. The V end lost 1 base, the J end lost 5 bases, and 12 bases lay between the germline ends. Germline V gives CDR1 MGHRA, CDR2 YSYEKL. The CDR3 has 15 residues. The CDR3 protein is CASSQGLGRDNEQFF. The CDR3 DNA reads as TGCGCCAGCAGCCAAGGTCTGGGCAGAGACAATGAGCAGTTCTTC.

This chain uses TRBV5-1 with TRBJ2-2, with a weak D call TRBD1 (5 bases). V was trimmed by 0 bases and J by 6 bases, leaving 12 bases between them. The CDR3 runs 15 residues. Germline V CDR1 and CDR2: SGHRS, YFSETQ. The CDR3 DNA reads TGCGCCAGCAGCTTGGACGGAAGGGGCGCCGGGGAGCTGTTTTTT. Encoded protein: CASSLDGRGAGELFF.

This clone has just one count. J is TRBJ2-7 and V is TRBV6-5; 7 nucleotides match TRBD2. The CDR3 has 14 residues. Unmatched junction bases numbered 8, after V lost 6 bases and J lost 3 bases. Germline assignment: CDR1 MNHEY and CDR2 SVGAGI. DNA of the CDR3: TGTGCCAGCAGGCAGGAGGGAGGGATCTACGAGCAGTACTTC. As protein: CASRQEGGIYEQYF.

The chain employs TRBV5-1 and TRBJ2-1; possible D gene TRBD2, 5 bases. The V gene lost 4 bases and the J gene lost 11 bases, with 19 bases spanning the gap. CDR3 length: 14 residues. Germline assignment: CDR1 SGHRS and CDR2 YFSETQ. The CDR3 DNA is TGCGCCAGCAGCCTGGACTCTGGACTCAGGAAGCAGTTCTTC. Translated: CASSLDSGLRKQFF. Combining the CDR3 with reference TRBV5-1 and TRBJ2-1 gives the whole variable domain KAGVTQTPRYLIKTRGQQVTLSCSPISGHRSVSWYQQTPGQGLQFLFEYFSETQRNKGNFPGRFSGRQFSNSRSEMNVSTLELGDSALYLCASSLDSGLRKQFFGPGTRLTVL.

The V call is TRBV7-9, the J call TRBJ2-3; D ambiguous. The CDR3 contains 15 residues. V was clipped by 3 bases and J by 0 bases, with 10 bases between them. The germline gives CDR1 SEHNR, CDR2 FQNEAQ (reference sequence). This chain's CDR3 is CASSLVRTSTDTQYF. DNA for the CDR3: TGTGCCAGCAGCTTGGTTAGAACTAGCACAGATACGCAGTATTTT.

This clone was seen more than once but under ten times. The chain couples TRBV11-2 to TRBJ1-2; D not certain. The CDR3 covers 13 residues. Germline V gene sequence: CDR1 SGHAT, CDR2 FQNNGV. The V gene lost 0 bases and the J gene lost 3 bases, with 5 bases spanning the gap. CDR3 nucleotides: TGTGCCAGCAGCTTAGAACGGTACTATGGCTACACCTTC. Its protein is CASSLERYYGYTF. The full variable domain, rest sourced from reference TRBV11-2 and TRBJ1-2, is EAGVAQSPRYKIIEKRQSVAFWCNPISGHATLYWYQQILGQGPKLLIQFQNNGVVDDSQLPKDRFSAERLKGVDSTLKIQPAKLEDSAVYLCASSLERYYGYTFGSGTRLTVV.

The rearrangement joins TRBV5-1 to TRBJ1-1; possibly TRBD1 for D (5 bases). CDR1 is SGHRS and CDR2 is YFSETQ in the germline V gene. The V end was cut by 3 bases, the J end by 0 bases, with 12 bases between. The CDR3 length is 15 residues. The CDR3 sequence is CASSWGQHMNTEAFF. CDR3 DNA: TGCGCCAGCAGCTGGGGCCAACACATGAACACTGAAGCTTTCTTT. The whole variable domain, remainder taken from reference TRBV5-1 and TRBJ1-1, is KAGVTQTPRYLIKTRGQQVTLSCSPISGHRSVSWYQQTPGQGLQFLFEYFSETQRNKGNFPGRFSGRQFSNSRSEMNVSTLELGDSALYLCASSWGQHMNTEAFFGQGTRLTVV.

Concerning this clone itself: Other DNA sequences in the sample encode the same CDR3. The rearrangement joins TRBV12-3 or TRBV12-4 to TRBJ1-2; 7 positions agree with TRBD1. The CDR3 runs to 12 residues. Trimming cost V 6 bases and J 6 bases; bases outside gene matches: 4. The CDR3 DNA is TGTGCCAGCAGCCCTCAGGGGGATGGCTACACCTTC. Its translation: CASSPQGDGYTF.